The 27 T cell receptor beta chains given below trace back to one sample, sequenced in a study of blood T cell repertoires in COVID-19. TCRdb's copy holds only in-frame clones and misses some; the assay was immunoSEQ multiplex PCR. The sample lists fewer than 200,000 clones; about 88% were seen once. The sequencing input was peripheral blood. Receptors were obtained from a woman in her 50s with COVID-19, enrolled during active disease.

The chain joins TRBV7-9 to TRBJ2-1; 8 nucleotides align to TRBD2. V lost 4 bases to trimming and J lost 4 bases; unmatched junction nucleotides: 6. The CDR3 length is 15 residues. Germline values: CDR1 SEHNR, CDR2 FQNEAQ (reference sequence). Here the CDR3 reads CASSSLAGIYNEQFF. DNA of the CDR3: TGTGCCAGCAGCTCTCTAGCGGGTATATACAATGAGCAGTTCTTC.

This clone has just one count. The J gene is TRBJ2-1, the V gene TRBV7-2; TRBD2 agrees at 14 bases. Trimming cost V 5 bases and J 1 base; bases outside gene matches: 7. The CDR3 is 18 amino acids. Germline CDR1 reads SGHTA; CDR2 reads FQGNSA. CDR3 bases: TGTGCCAGCAGCCGGGGGACTAGCGGGGGCCCTTCCTACAATGAGCAGTTCTTC. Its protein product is CASSRGTSGGPSYNEQFF.

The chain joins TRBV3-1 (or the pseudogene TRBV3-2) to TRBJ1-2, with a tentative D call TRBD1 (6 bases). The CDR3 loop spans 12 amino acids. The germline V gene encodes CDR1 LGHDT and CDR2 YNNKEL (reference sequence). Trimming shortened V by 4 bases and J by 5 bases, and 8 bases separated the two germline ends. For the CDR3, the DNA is TGTGCCAGCAGCCTAAGGGGGTATGGCTACACCTTC. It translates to CASSLRGYGYTF.

This chain's CDR3 is CASSLSHGRTDTQYF. CDR3 sequence (DNA): TGTGCCAGCAGTTTATCGCACGGCAGGACAGATACGCAGTATTTT. The chain has TRBV27 and TRBJ2-3; D gene uncertain. Germline values: CDR1 MNHEY, CDR2 SMNVEV (reference sequence). Trimming pared 0 bases from V and 3 bases from J, leaving 10 bases between. CDR3 length equals 15 residues.

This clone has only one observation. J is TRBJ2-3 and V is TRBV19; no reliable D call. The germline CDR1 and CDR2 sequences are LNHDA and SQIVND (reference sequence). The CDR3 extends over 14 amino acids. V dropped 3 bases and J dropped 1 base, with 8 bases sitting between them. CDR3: CASSIPPRTDTQYF. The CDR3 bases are TGTGCCAGTAGTATCCCCCCTCGCACAGATACGCAGTATTTT.

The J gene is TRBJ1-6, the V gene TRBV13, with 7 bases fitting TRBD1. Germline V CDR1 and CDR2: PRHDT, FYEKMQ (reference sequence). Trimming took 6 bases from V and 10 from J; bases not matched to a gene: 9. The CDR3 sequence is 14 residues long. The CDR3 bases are TGTGCCAGCAGGGACAGGTTTGTGTTGTCACCCCTCCACTTT. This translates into CASRDRFVLSPLHF.

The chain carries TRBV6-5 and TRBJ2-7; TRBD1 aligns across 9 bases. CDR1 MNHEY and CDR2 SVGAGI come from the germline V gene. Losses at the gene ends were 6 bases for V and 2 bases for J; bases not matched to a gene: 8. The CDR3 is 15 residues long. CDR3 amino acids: CASSYRNRGPYEQYF. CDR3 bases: TGTGCCAGCAGCTACAGAAACAGGGGGCCCTACGAGCAGTACTTC.

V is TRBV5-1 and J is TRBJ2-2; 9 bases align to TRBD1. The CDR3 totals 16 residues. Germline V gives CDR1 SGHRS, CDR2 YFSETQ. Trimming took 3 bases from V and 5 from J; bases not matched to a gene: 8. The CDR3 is CASSYGPTGGTGELFF. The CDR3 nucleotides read TGCGCCAGCAGCTATGGACCGACAGGGGGTACCGGGGAGCTGTTTTTT.

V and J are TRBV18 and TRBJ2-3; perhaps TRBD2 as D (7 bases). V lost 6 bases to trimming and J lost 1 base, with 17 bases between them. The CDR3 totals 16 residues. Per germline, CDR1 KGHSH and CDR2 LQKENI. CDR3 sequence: CASSRLGGAGTDTQYF. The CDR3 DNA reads TGTGCCAGCTCCCGTCTTGGGGGGGCCGGCACAGATACGCAGTATTTT.

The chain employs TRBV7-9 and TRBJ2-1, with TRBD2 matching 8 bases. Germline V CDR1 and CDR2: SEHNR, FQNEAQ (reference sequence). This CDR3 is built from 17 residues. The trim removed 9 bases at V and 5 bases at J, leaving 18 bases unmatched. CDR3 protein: CARSDTRGGGPNNEQFF. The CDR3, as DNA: TGTGCCAGGAGCGATACCAGAGGCGGGGGGCCTAACAATGAGCAGTTCTTC.

The DNA of the CDR3 is TGTGCCAGCAGTAGAATCGGACAGGTCATGAACACTGAAGCTTTCTTT. This gives the protein CASSRIGQVMNTEAFF. V and J are TRBV27 and TRBJ1-1, with TRBD1 identical over 7 bases. This CDR3 spans 16 amino acids. V dropped 5 bases and J dropped 0; count of bases not matched to a gene: 9. Germline lookup yields CDR1 MNHEY and CDR2 SMNVEV (reference sequence).

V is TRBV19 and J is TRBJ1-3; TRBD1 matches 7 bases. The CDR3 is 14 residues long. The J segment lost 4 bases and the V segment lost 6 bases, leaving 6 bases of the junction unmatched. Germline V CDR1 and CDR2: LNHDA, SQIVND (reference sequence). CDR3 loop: CASSKGARGNTIYF. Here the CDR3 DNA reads TGTGCCAGTAGCAAGGGGGCGCGAGGAAACACCATATATTTT.

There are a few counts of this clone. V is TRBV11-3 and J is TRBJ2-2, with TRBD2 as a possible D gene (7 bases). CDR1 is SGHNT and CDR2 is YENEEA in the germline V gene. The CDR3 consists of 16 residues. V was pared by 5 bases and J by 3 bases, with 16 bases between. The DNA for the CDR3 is TGTGCCAGCAGCACGAAACAGGGAGGGGACACCGGGGAGCTGTTTTTT. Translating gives CASSTKQGGDTGELFF.

The CDR3 protein is CASSSIQGAGDTQYF. Written as DNA, the CDR3 is TGTGCCAGCAGCTCAATACAGGGGGCAGGAGATACGCAGTATTTT. The chain uses TRBV11-2 and TRBJ2-3; 9 nucleotides line up with TRBD1. Germline loops: CDR1 SGHAT, CDR2 FQNNGV. CDR3 length equals 15 residues. J lost 5 bases, V lost 4 bases, and 7 bases had no gene match.

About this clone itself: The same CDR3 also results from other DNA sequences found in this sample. The CDR3 sequence: CASSAGGNTQYF. Here the CDR3 DNA reads TGTGCCAGCAGTGCGGGGGGGAATACGCAGTATTTT. The chain carries TRBV6-4 and TRBJ2-3, with TRBD2 identical over 8 bases. The CDR3 spans 12 residues. Germline assignment: CDR1 MRHNA and CDR2 SNTAGT. Unmatched junction bases numbered 1, after V lost 4 bases and J lost 7 bases.

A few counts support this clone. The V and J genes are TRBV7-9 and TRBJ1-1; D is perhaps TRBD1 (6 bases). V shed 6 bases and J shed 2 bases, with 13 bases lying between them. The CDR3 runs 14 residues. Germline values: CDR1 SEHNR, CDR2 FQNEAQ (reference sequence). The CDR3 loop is CASRPGTSNTEAFF. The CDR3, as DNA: TGTGCCAGCAGACCCGGGACATCTAACACTGAAGCTTTCTTT.

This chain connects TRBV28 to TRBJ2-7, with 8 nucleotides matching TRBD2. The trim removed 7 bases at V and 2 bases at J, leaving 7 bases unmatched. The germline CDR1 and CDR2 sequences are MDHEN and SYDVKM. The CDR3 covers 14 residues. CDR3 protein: CASTAAGVTYEQYF. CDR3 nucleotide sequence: TGTGCCAGCACCGCAGCGGGGGTAACCTACGAGCAGTACTTC.

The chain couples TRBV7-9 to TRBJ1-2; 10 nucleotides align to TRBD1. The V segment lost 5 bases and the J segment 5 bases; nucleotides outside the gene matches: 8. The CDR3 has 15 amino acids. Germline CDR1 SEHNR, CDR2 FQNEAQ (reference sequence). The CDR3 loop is CASSPPTGGSYGYTF. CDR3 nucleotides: TGTGCCAGCAGCCCCCCGACAGGGGGCTCGTATGGCTACACCTTC.

The CDR3 DNA reads as TGTGCCAGCATACCTGGCCAGGGGTGGAACACTGAAGCTTTCTTT. It translates to CASIPGQGWNTEAFF. J is TRBJ1-1 and V is TRBV28; maybe TRBD1 (6 bases). Deletions cut 7 bases from V and 1 base from J, with 16 bases between. The germline CDR1 and CDR2 sequences are MDHEN and SYDVKM. The CDR3 is 15 residues long.

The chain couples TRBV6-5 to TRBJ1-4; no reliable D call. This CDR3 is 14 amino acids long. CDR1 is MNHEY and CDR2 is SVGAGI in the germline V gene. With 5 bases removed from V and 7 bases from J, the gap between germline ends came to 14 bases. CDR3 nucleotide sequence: TGTGCCAGCAGTCTACTACTAATACGTGAAAAACTGTTTTTT. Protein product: CASSLLLIREKLFF.

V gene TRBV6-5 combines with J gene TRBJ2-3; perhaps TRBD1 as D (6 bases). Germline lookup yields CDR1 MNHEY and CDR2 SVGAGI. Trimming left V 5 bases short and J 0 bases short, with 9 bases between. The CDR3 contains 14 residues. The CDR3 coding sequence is TGTGCCAGCAGTAGGACAGCTAGCACAGATACGCAGTATTTT. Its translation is CASSRTASTDTQYF.

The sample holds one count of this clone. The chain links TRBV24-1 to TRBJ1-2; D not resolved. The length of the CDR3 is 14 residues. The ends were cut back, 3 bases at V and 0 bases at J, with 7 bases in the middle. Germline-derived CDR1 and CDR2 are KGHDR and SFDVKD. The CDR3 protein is CATSDKSANYGYTF. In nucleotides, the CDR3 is TGTGCCACCAGTGATAAGTCGGCTAACTATGGCTACACCTTC.

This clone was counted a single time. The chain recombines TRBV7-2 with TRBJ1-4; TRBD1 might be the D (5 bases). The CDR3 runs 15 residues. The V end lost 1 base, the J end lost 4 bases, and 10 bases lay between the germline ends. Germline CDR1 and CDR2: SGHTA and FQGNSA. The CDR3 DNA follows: TGTGCCAGCAGCTTAGGGGGCCTCGGTAATGAAAAACTGTTTTTT. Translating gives CASSLGGLGNEKLFF.

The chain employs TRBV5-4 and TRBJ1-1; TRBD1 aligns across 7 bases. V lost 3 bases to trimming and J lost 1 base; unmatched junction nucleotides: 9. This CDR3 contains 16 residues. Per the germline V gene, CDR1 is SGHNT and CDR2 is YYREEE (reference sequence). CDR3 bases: TGTGCCAGCAGCTCCCAAGGTGGGGACAGGAACACTGAAGCTTTCTTT. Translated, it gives CASSSQGGDRNTEAFF.

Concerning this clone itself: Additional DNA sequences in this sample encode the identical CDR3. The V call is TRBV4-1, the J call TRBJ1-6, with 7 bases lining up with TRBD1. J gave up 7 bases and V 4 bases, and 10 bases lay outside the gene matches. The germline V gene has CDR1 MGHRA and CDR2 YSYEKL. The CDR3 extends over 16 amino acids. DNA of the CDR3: TGCGCCAGCAGCCCCGACAGGGCGGTTTGGAATTCACCCCTCCACTTT. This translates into CASSPDRAVWNSPLHF.

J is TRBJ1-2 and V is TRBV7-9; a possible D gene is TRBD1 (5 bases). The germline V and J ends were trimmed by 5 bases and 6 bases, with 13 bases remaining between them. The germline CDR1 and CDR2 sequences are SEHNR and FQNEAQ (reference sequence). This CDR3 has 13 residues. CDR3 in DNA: TGTGCCAGCAGCGCCCAGGGTTCACATGGCTACACCTTC. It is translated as CASSAQGSHGYTF. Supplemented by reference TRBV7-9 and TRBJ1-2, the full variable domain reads DTGVSQNPRHKITKRGQNVTFRCDPISEHNRLYWYRQTLGQGPEFLTYFQNEAQLEKSRLLSDRFSAERPKGSFSTLEIQRTEQGDSAMYLCASSAQGSHGYTFGSGTRLTVV.

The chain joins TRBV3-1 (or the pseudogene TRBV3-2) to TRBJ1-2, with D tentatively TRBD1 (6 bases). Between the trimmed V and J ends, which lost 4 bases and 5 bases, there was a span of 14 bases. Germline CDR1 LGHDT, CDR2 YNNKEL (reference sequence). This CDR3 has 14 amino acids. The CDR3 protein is CASSPTAGEYGYTF. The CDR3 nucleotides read TGTGCCAGCAGCCCGACGGCAGGGGAGTATGGCTACACCTTC.